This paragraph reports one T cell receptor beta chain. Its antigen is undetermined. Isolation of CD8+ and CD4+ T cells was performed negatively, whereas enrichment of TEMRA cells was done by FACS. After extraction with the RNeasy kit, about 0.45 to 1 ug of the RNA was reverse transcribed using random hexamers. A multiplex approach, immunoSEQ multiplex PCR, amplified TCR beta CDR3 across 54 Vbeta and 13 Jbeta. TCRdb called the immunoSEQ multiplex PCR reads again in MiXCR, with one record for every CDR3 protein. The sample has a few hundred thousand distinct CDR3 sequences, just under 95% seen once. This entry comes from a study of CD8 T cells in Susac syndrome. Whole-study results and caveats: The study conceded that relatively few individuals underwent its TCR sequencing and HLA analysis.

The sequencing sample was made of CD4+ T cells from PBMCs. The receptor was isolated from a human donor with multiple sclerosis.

The CDR3 DNA reads as TGCAGCGCGGGGGTTGGACAGTCGGGTTCGAGAACTGAAGCTTTCTTT. This gives the protein CSAGVGQSGSRTEAFF. V and J are TRBV29-1 and TRBJ1-1, with D possibly being TRBD1 (6 bases). The CDR3 extends over 16 amino acids. Trimming left V 7 bases short and J 5 bases short, with 26 bases between. Germline lookup yields CDR1 SQVTM and CDR2 ANQGSEA. The full variable domain, its missing parts supplied by reference TRBV29-1 and TRBJ1-1, is SAVISQKPSRDICQRGTSLTIQCQVDSQVTMMFWYRQQPGQSLTLIATANQGSEATYESGFVIDKFPISRPNLTFSTLTVSNMSPEDSSIYLCSAGVGQSGSRTEAFFGQGTRLTVV.